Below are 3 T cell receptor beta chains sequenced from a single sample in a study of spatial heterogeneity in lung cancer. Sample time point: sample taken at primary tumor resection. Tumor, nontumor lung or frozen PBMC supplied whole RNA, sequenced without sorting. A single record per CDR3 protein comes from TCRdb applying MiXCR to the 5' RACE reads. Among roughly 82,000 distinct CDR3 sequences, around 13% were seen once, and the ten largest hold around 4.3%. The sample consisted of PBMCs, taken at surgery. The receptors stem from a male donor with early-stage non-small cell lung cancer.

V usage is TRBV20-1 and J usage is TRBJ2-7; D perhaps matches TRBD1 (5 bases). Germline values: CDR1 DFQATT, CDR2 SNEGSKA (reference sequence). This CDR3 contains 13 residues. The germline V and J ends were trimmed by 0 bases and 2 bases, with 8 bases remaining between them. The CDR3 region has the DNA TGCAGTGCTAGAGAGAAGGGGACCTACGAGCAGTACTTC. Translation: CSAREKGTYEQYF.

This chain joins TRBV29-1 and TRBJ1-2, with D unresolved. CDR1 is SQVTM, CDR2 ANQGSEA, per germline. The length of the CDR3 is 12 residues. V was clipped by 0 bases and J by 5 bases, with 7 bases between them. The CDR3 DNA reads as TGCAGCGTTGAAGAACGCGAGTATGGCTACACCTTC. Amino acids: CSVEEREYGYTF.

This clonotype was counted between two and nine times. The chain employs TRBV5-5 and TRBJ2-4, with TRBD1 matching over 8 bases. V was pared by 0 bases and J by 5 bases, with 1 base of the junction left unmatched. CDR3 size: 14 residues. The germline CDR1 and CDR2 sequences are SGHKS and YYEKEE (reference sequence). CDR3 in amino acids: CASSLGTGQNIQYF. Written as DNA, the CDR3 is TGTGCCAGCAGCTTGGGGACAGGGCAAAACATTCAGTACTTC.